This T cell receptor beta chain comes out of a study of blood T cell repertoires in COVID-19. The wider study: The United States, Italy and Spain were the sources of the acute and convalescent COVID-19 samples. From T cells, B-cell-depleted T cells, or PBMCs came the material, which was cDNA or gDNA.

Cohort placement rested on clinical history that participants reported themselves. Original processing notes: The authors estimated nucleated cell counts from reference gene primer amplification. Using immunoSEQ multiplex PCR, the repertoire was profiled, and TCRdb retains in-frame clones only, with some absent. Clone size and the V and J calls come from that table; the DNA yielded D and trimming. The sample has about 200,000 clones, about 90% seen once. The CDR3 length is 16 residues. Germline lookup yields CDR1 SGDLS and CDR2 YYNGEE. Losses at the gene ends were 5 bases for V and 0 bases for J; bases not matched to a gene: 8.

The material sequenced was PBMCs or T cells enriched from blood (not recorded which). The clonotype originates from a woman aged 18-29 years who had recovered from COVID-19. The V call is TRBV9, the J call TRBJ1-1; TRBD1 aligns across 9 bases. The CDR3 protein is CASREGTGNMNTEAFF. As DNA, the CDR3 is TGTGCCAGCAGAGAGGGGACAGGGAACATGAACACTGAAGCTTTCTTT.